This TCR beta chain was recorded in a study of T-cell reconstitution after alpha-beta-depleted transplantation in children (dated by TCRdb to the mid-2010s). Looking at the study overall: The study quantitatively tracked T-cell immune reconstitution after TCRalphabeta/CD19-depleted allogeneic hematopoietic cell transplantation in children using TCR repertoire profiling.

Receptors were amplified or captured by PCR. These reads were obtained on an Illumina HiSeq 2500. To normalize quantification of the TCRbeta repertoire, the TCR libraries were built with molecular barcoding that relied on unique molecular identifiers. The public reads were run again by TCRdb, first through fastp at Q25 and then through MiXCR, and only productive beta chains were kept. Every distinct CDR3 protein forms one entry, paired with its most common genes and DNA. The sample table shows 450,000 to 600,000 distinct CDR3 sequences, and approximately 30% are seen once. About 2.3% of the sample is in the top ten clones. This clonotype was counted a few times. Its antigen remains undetermined. Base qualities are not provided; no much larger clone lies one nucleotide away. V lost 6 bases and J lost 4 bases, and the count of bases not matched to a germline gene is 8. CDR1 is given as SQVTM and CDR2 as ANQGSEA, both from the germline V gene. The CDR3, cysteine through phenylalanine, is 14 amino acids long. CDR3 DNA is the only sequence kept; it has 42 bases, read in frame from the first base.

This clonotype originated in a human donor who donated a stem cell graft to a child with aplastic anemia. The chain joins TRBV29-1 to TRBJ2-3; 9 bases in the middle match TRBD2. The sample in question was PBMCs from the stem cell graft donor, obtained from the stem cell graft. The bases are TGCAGCGTCGCGCCTAGCGGGGTCCCAGATACGCAGTATTTT. Its translation is CSVAPSGVPDTQYF.